These 22 T cell receptor beta chains share one sample of origin, sequenced in a study of CD8+ T cells in alopecia areata. Extracted RNA was reverse transcribed, and the resulting cDNA served as sequencing template. TCRdb keeps only in-frame clones here, not all; method: immunoSEQ multiplex PCR. The repertoire holds about 150,000 clones, with approximately 60% as singletons. Sample: CD4+ T cells sorted from blood. The source is a human donor in good health.

This chain connects TRBV14 to TRBJ2-3; the D gene is possibly TRBD2 (5 bases). CDR1 is SGHDN, CDR2 FVKESK, per germline. CDR3 length equals 15 residues. Trimming stripped 5 bases from V and 0 bases from J, with 12 bases between. This CDR3 is CASSYVRGSTDTQYF. DNA for the CDR3: TGTGCCAGCAGCTACGTACGCGGGAGCACAGATACGCAGTATTTT.

The chain links TRBV7-6 to TRBJ2-2, with TRBD2 identical over 8 bases. The junction had 7 bases not matched to a gene; V was cut back by 0 bases and J by 1 base. CDR1 SGHVS and CDR2 FNYEAQ come from the germline V gene. CDR3 length: 18 residues. The DNA of the CDR3 is TGTGCCAGCAGCTTAGCCTGGGGAAGCGGGAGGAACACCGGGGAGCTGTTTTTT. Translating gives CASSLAWGSGRNTGELFF.

V gene TRBV30 combines with J gene TRBJ2-7; D uncertain. Trimming took off 2 bases at V and 7 bases at J, with 9 bases between the two ends. The CDR3 runs 11 residues. CDR1 and CDR2 (germline): GTSNPN, SVGIG (reference sequence). The CDR3 is CAWSSPREQYF. The CDR3 DNA is TGTGCCTGGAGTAGTCCGAGGGAGCAGTACTTC.

J is TRBJ1-2 and V is TRBV25-1, with D maybe TRBD1 (5 bases). CDR1 and CDR2 from the germline V gene are MGHDK and SYGVNS. V was cut by 6 bases and J by 0 bases, with 11 bases left in between. This CDR3 has 14 residues. CDR3 bases: TGTGCCAGCAGCGAGGTGGGGGCTAACTATGGCTACACCTTC. This encodes CASSEVGANYGYTF.

The rearrangement uses TRBV5-1 and TRBJ1-2; a possible D gene is TRBD1 (5 bases). V lost 3 bases, J lost 6 bases, and 15 bases lay in between. Germline V gene data show CDR1 as SGHRS and CDR2 as YFSETQ. The CDR3 is 14 residues long. CDR3 sequence reads: CASSSETVSHGYTF. DNA for the CDR3: TGCGCCAGCAGCTCCGAGACAGTCTCCCATGGCTACACCTTC.

In its sample, this clone was seen once. V and J are TRBV29-1 and TRBJ2-7; D gene ambiguous. The germline V and J ends were trimmed by 4 bases and 2 bases, with 9 bases remaining between them. Germline values: CDR1 SQVTM, CDR2 ANQGSEA. The CDR3 has 12 amino acids. As DNA, the CDR3 is TGCAGCGTTGTTGGGGAACCCTACGAGCAGTACTTC. It specifies CSVVGEPYEQYF.

This clone was recorded at least ten times. The rearrangement joins TRBV14 to TRBJ1-1; 7 positions agree with TRBD1. Losses at the gene ends were 3 bases for V and 3 bases for J; bases not matched to a gene: 10. Germline V gives CDR1 SGHDN, CDR2 FVKESK. This CDR3 is built from 16 residues. CDR3 in amino acids: CASSQKSSRGYTEAFF. In nucleotides, the CDR3 is TGTGCCAGCAGCCAGAAGAGTTCCAGGGGGTACACTGAAGCTTTCTTT.

V is TRBV30 and J is TRBJ1-3; D is possibly TRBD1 (5 bases). Looked up from germline, CDR1 is GTSNPN and CDR2 is SVGIG (reference sequence). There are 15 residues in the CDR3. V lost 4 bases and J 3 bases, leaving 16 bases between the germline ends. DNA of the CDR3: TGTGCCTGGACATGGGGGGGGATCGATGGAAACACCATATATTTT. As protein: CAWTWGGIDGNTIYF. The whole variable domain, remainder taken from reference TRBV30 and TRBJ1-3, is SQTIHQWPATLVQPVGSPLSLECTVEGTSNPNLYWYRQAAGRGLQLLFYSVGIGQISSEVPQNLSASRPQDRQFILSSKKLLLSDSGFYLCAWTWGGIDGNTIYFGEGSWLTVV.

Comment on this clone: Distinct nucleotide sequences in the sample also encode this CDR3. This sequence joins TRBV29-1 and TRBJ2-5; D remains unclear. Germline V lookup: CDR1 SQVTM, CDR2 ANQGSEA. The V gene lost 3 bases and the J gene lost 5 bases, with 7 bases spanning the gap. This CDR3 comprises 11 residues. The chain's CDR3 is CSVEVGETQYF. CDR3 in DNA: TGCAGCGTTGAGGTGGGGGAGACCCAGTACTTC. The full variable domain, its missing parts supplied by reference TRBV29-1 and TRBJ2-5, is SAVISQKPSRDICQRGTSLTIQCQVDSQVTMMFWYRQQPGQSLTLIATANQGSEATYESGFVIDKFPISRPNLTFSTLTVSNMSPEDSSIYLCSVEVGETQYFGPGTRLLVL.

This chain uses TRBV19 with TRBJ2-7; D gene uncertain. The CDR3 is 13 amino acids. The germline V gene has CDR1 LNHDA and CDR2 SQIVND (reference sequence). Trimming took 1 base from V and 6 from J, leaving 10 bases between them. Written as DNA, the CDR3 is TGTGCCAGTAGTATAGGTCCTCAAAGCGAGCAGTACTTC. Protein product: CASSIGPQSEQYF.

The V call is TRBV15, the J call TRBJ2-6, with TRBD1 as a possible D gene (6 bases). In germline, CDR1 is LNHNV, CDR2 YYDKDF (reference sequence). The CDR3 covers 19 residues. V was shortened by 2 bases and J by 0 bases, with 17 bases between the two germline ends. The CDR3 DNA follows: TGTGCCACCAGCAGATCGTGGGACACCGCACACTCTGGGGCCAACGTCCTGACTTTC. This translates into CATSRSWDTAHSGANVLTF.

The gene calls are TRBV15 and TRBJ2-2; 7 nucleotides match TRBD1. V trimming: 6 bases; J trimming: 3 bases; junction bases outside the gene matches: 4. Germline-derived CDR1 and CDR2 are LNHNV and YYDKDF (reference sequence). The CDR3 is 14 amino acids. In DNA form, the CDR3 reads TGTGCCACCAGGAGACAGGGCCACACCGGGGAGCTGTTTTTT. Translation: CATRRQGHTGELFF.

The V call is TRBV4-1, the J call TRBJ2-1; TRBD2 matches at 11 bases. This CDR3 is built from 21 residues. The V and J ends lost 0 bases and 3 bases, in that order; junction bases with no gene match: 16. Germline V gene lookup returns CDR1 MGHRA and CDR2 YSYEKL. The CDR3 bases are TGCGCCAGCAGCCAAGATTTATTTTCATTAGCGGGAGGGCCCAACTACAATGAGCAGTTCTTC. It is translated as CASSQDLFSLAGGPNYNEQFF.

V usage is TRBV4-1 and J usage is TRBJ1-2, with 8 bases matching TRBD1. The J segment lost 4 bases and the V segment lost 4 bases, leaving 5 bases of the junction unmatched. The germline V gene has CDR1 MGHRA and CDR2 YSYEKL. The CDR3 contains 14 residues. CDR3 in amino acids: CASSPTGAPYGYTF. The CDR3 coding sequence is TGCGCCAGCAGCCCGACAGGGGCCCCCTATGGCTACACCTTC.

The table lists this clone with a few counts. The chain uses TRBV29-1 and TRBJ2-5; the match to TRBD2 covers 8 bases. This CDR3 is 13 amino acids long. V dropped 7 bases and J dropped 5; count of bases not matched to a gene: 9. Germline V gives CDR1 SQVTM, CDR2 ANQGSEA. The CDR3 sequence: CSARREGRETQYF. The CDR3 DNA is TGCAGCGCCAGACGGGAGGGCAGGGAGACCCAGTACTTC.

V and J are TRBV28 and TRBJ2-7; D not certain. From germline, CDR1 is MDHEN and CDR2 SYDVKM. The CDR3 is made up of 13 amino acids. V lost 3 bases and J lost 4, with 10 bases in between. CDR3 DNA: TGTGCCAGCAGTTTGGTAGGACCTTACGAGCAGTACTTC. Translation: CASSLVGPYEQYF.

As regards this clone: The same CDR3 arises from other DNA sequences in this sample as well. J is TRBJ2-2 and V is TRBV30; no reliable D call. The germline V gene encodes CDR1 GTSNPN and CDR2 SVGIG (reference sequence). V was clipped by 0 bases and J by 6 bases, with 5 bases between them. The CDR3 sequence is 12 residues long. CDR3 residues: CAWSVLAGELFF. The CDR3 DNA is TGTGCCTGGAGTGTACTTGCCGGGGAGCTGTTTTTT.

V is TRBV5-4 and J is TRBJ2-5; possible D gene TRBD1, 6 bases. Per the germline V gene, CDR1 is SGHNT and CDR2 is YYREEE (reference sequence). The CDR3 totals 14 residues. Trimming took 0 bases from V and 5 from J, leaving 11 bases between them. The CDR3 spells CASSLGQGLETQYF. CDR3 DNA sequence: TGTGCCAGCAGCTTGGGTCAGGGGTTGGAGACCCAGTACTTC.

The rearrangement joins TRBV2 to TRBJ1-5, with 7 bases lining up with TRBD1. The V gene's germline CDR1 is SNHLY and CDR2 FYNNEI. The CDR3 runs 15 residues. The junction had 7 bases not matched to a gene; V was cut back by 3 bases and J by 5 bases. CDR3 amino acids: CASSDRGWYDQPQHF. The CDR3 DNA reads as TGTGCCAGCAGTGACAGGGGGTGGTATGATCAGCCCCAGCATTTT.

In the case of this clone: The same CDR3 is also encoded by other DNA sequences in this sample. The gene calls are TRBV29-1 and TRBJ1-1; 9 bases agree with TRBD1. The V gene end was trimmed by 4 bases and the J gene end by 0 bases; junction bases not matched to a gene: 3. The CDR3 has 14 amino acids. CDR1 SQVTM and CDR2 ANQGSEA come from the germline V gene. CDR3 in DNA: TGCAGCGTTGTTAACAGGGGGCTGAACACTGAAGCTTTCTTT. This codes for CSVVNRGLNTEAFF.

Only a few counts were recorded for this clone. The rearrangement links TRBV5-1 to TRBJ2-7; D may be TRBD1 (5 bases). Per the germline V gene, CDR1 is SGHRS and CDR2 is YFSETQ. V shed 0 bases and J shed 9 bases, with 19 bases lying between them. This CDR3 has 15 residues. The CDR3 DNA is TGCGCCAGCAGCTTGGCAGGCAGGGCCAGTGCTGGGCAGTACTTC. Residues: CASSLAGRASAGQYF.

This sequence joins TRBV5-1 and TRBJ2-3; tentatively, D is TRBD2 (5 bases). Trimming stripped 0 bases from V and 0 bases from J, with 14 bases between. CDR1 is SGHRS, CDR2 YFSETQ, per germline. The CDR3 runs to 17 residues. The CDR3 region has the DNA TGCGCCAGCAGCTTGGCGGGCGCGGGCTCTAGCACAGATACGCAGTATTTT. Its protein is CASSLAGAGSSTDTQYF.